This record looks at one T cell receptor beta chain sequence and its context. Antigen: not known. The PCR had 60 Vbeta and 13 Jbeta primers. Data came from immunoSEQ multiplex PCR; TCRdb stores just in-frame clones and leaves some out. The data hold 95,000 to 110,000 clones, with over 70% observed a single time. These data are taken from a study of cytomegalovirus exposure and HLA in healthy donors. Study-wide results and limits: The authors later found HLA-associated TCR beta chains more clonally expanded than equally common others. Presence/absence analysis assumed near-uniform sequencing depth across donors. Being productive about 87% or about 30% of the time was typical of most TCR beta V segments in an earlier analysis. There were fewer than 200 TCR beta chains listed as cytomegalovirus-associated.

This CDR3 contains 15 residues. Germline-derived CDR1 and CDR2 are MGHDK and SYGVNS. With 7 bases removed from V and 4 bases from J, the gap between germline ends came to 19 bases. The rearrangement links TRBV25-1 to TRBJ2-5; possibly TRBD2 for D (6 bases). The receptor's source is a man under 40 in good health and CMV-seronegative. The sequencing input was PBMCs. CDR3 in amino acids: CASTELGGALETQYF. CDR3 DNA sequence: TGTGCCAGCACCGAACTCGGGGGAGCCCTAGAGACCCAGTACTTC.